These 31 T cell receptor beta chains were all obtained from the same sample, sequenced in a study of early T cells in non-severe SARS-CoV-2 infection. TCRdb re-called the 5' RACE reads through MiXCR, storing one row per CDR3 protein. The table has some 22,000 distinct CDR3 sequences, approximately 5% seen once. The sequencing input was whole blood. These receptors were taken from an adult who was a healthcare worker with PCR-confirmed SARS-CoV-2 infection or an uninfected control (not recorded which).

At least ten counts were recorded for this clonotype. The chain has TRBV24-1 and TRBJ2-1, with 11 nucleotides matching TRBD2. V lost 0 bases, J lost 4 bases, and 1 base stayed unmatched. CDR1 and CDR2 from the germline V gene are KGHDR and SFDVKD. The CDR3 length is 16 residues. DNA of the CDR3: TGTGCCACCAGTGATTTGGGGACTAGCGGTTACAATGAGCAGTTCTTC. Protein product: CATSDLGTSGYNEQFF.

The chain carries TRBV30 and TRBJ2-5; D gene uncertain. The CDR3 is made up of 11 amino acids. From germline, CDR1 is GTSNPN and CDR2 SVGIG (reference sequence). V lost 4 bases and J 4 bases, leaving 7 bases between the germline ends. The CDR3 sequence is CAWIRTETQYF. CDR3 DNA: TGTGCCTGGATAAGGACAGAGACCCAGTACTTC.

This clonotype was observed at least ten times. The chain employs TRBV20-1 and TRBJ2-7, with D perhaps matching TRBD1 or TRBD2 (5 bases each). In germline, CDR1 is DFQATT, CDR2 SNEGSKA (reference sequence). This CDR3 region has 15 residues. V was trimmed by 4 bases and J by 0 bases, leaving 16 bases between them. The CDR3 DNA follows: TGCAGTGCTAAGGGAGCCCCCGGGACCTCCTACGAGCAGTACTTC. This encodes CSAKGAPGTSYEQYF.

The V and J genes are TRBV12-5 and TRBJ2-1; D remains ambiguous. Trimming stripped 7 bases from V and 4 bases from J, with 17 bases between. The CDR3 is 15 amino acids. Germline-derived CDR1 and CDR2 are LGHNT and FRNRAP. In nucleotides, the CDR3 is TGTGCTAGTGTCCTTCCCCCGGCTGGATACAATGAGCAGTTCTTC. Protein: CASVLPPAGYNEQFF.

This clonotype was counted only a few times. The gene calls are TRBV7-3 and TRBJ1-2; 7 bases agree with TRBD1. In germline, CDR1 is SGHTA, CDR2 FQGTGA. This CDR3 spans 13 amino acids. Trimming removed 5 bases from V and 4 bases from J; junction bases left unmatched: 4. The CDR3 is CASSEQGSYGYTF. DNA of the CDR3: TGTGCCAGCAGCGAACAGGGGAGCTATGGCTACACCTTC.

This clonotype has at least ten counts. The CDR3 here is CSARDPGPMRYEQYF. The DNA for the CDR3 is TGCAGTGCTAGAGATCCGGGCCCCATGAGGTACGAGCAGTACTTC. The chain has TRBV20-1 and TRBJ2-7; D ambiguous. V lost 0 bases and J 4 bases, leaving 16 bases between the germline ends. Germline values: CDR1 DFQATT, CDR2 SNEGSKA (reference sequence). The CDR3 extends over 15 amino acids.

This clonotype was counted many times. The V and J genes are TRBV28 and TRBJ2-2, with 8 bases identical to TRBD1. V lost 7 bases to trimming and J lost 5 bases; unmatched junction nucleotides: 15. The CDR3 is 17 amino acids. Germline CDR1 and CDR2: MDHEN and SYDVKM. The CDR3 reads CASTAVPGTGVTGELFF. For the CDR3, the DNA is TGTGCCAGCACCGCAGTACCCGGGACAGGCGTGACCGGGGAGCTGTTTTTT.

There are many counts of this clonotype. The gene calls are TRBV7-8 and TRBJ2-3; unclear D gene. V was shortened by 1 base and J by 0 bases, with 5 bases between the two germline ends. The length of the CDR3 is 14 residues. Germline V gives CDR1 SGHVS, CDR2 FQNEAQ. The CDR3 protein is CASSLEYSTDTQYF. CDR3 bases: TGTGCCAGCAGCTTAGAGTACAGCACAGATACGCAGTATTTT.

This clonotype was counted ten times or more. The chain carries TRBV3-1 and TRBJ2-7, with 7 positions matching TRBD2. The CDR3 totals 15 residues. The trim removed 4 bases at V and 7 bases at J, leaving 13 bases unmatched. Germline V gene sequence: CDR1 LGHDT, CDR2 YNNKEL (reference sequence). As DNA, the CDR3 is TGTGCCAGCAGCCGGCTGGTGGGACTACGTCTTGAGCAGTACTTC. The encoded protein is CASSRLVGLRLEQYF.

This chain connects TRBV5-1 to TRBJ2-1, with a tentative D call TRBD2 (6 bases). The V gene lost 0 bases and the J gene lost 10 bases, with 17 bases spanning the gap. This CDR3 comprises 15 residues. The germline CDR1 and CDR2 sequences are SGHRS and YFSETQ. CDR3 sequence (DNA): TGCGCCAGCAGCTTGGCCATTGAACTTGCGGGGGAGCAGTTCTTC. Residues: CASSLAIELAGEQFF.

This clonotype was seen many times. The chain recombines TRBV5-1 with TRBJ1-2; the D is unclear. CDR3 length: 15 residues. V was cut by 2 bases and J by 4 bases, with 15 bases left in between. Germline V gene sequence: CDR1 SGHRS, CDR2 YFSETQ. The DNA of the CDR3 is TGCGCCAGCAGCTTAGAGCCAGCCCGGCGCTATGGCTACACCTTC. Translated: CASSLEPARRYGYTF.

This clonotype was counted a few times. This chain uses TRBV6-5 with TRBJ2-3; TRBD2 agrees at 11 bases. CDR1 and CDR2 (germline): MNHEY, SVGAGI. This CDR3 has 16 amino acids. V trimming: 0 bases; J trimming: 1 base; junction bases outside the gene matches: 0. The chain's CDR3 is CASSYSLAGGTDTQYF. CDR3 in DNA: TGTGCCAGCAGTTACTCACTAGCGGGGGGCACAGATACGCAGTATTTT.

This clonotype has only a few counts. The chain carries TRBV19 and TRBJ2-3, with D possibly being TRBD2 (7 bases). The length of the CDR3 is 16 residues. The germline V gene encodes CDR1 LNHDA and CDR2 SQIVND (reference sequence). Trimming left V 7 bases short and J 0 bases short, with 17 bases between. This CDR3 is CASMGGGHPSTDTQYF. In DNA, the CDR3 is TGTGCCAGTATGGGCGGGGGCCATCCTAGCACAGATACGCAGTATTTT. Full variable domain (outside the CDR3, taken from reference TRBV19 and TRBJ2-3): DGGITQSPKYLFRKEGQNVTLSCEQNLNHDAMYWYRQDPGQGLRLIYYSQIVNDFQKGDIAEGYSVSREKKESFPLTVTSAQKNPTAFYLCASMGGGHPSTDTQYFGPGTRLTVL.

This clonotype was detected many times. The V gene is TRBV7-6, the J gene TRBJ2-7; the D is unclear. V was trimmed by 4 bases and J by 0 bases, leaving 16 bases between them. Germline V lookup: CDR1 SGHVS, CDR2 FNYEAQ. The length of the CDR3 is 16 residues. This CDR3 is CASSSTQRGGSYEQYF. The CDR3 region has the DNA TGTGCCAGCAGCTCAACACAGCGCGGCGGCTCCTACGAGCAGTACTTC.

The genes are TRBV3-1 and TRBJ1-1; TRBD1 might be the D (5 bases). The CDR3 spans 17 residues. The V end was cut by 3 bases, the J end by 0 bases, with 17 bases between. Germline CDR1 LGHDT, CDR2 YNNKEL (reference sequence). Here the CDR3 reads CASSQTDGGWVNTEAFF. The CDR3 DNA reads as TGTGCCAGCAGCCAGACCGACGGGGGGTGGGTGAACACTGAAGCTTTCTTT.

CDR3 DNA: TGTGCCAGCAGCCCCCGGGTCCCCGGGGAGCTGTTTTTT. It codes for CASSPRVPGELFF. The rearrangement joins TRBV9 to TRBJ2-2; D gene ambiguous. Looked up from germline, CDR1 is SGDLS and CDR2 is YYNGEE. The V gene lost 4 bases and the J gene lost 6 bases, with 10 bases spanning the gap. This CDR3 spans 13 amino acids. Filled out from reference TRBV9 and TRBJ2-2, the complete variable domain reads DSGVTQTPKHLITATGQRVTLRCSPRSGDLSVYWYQQSLDQGLQFLIQYYNGEERAKGNILERFSAQQFPDLHSELNLSSLELGDSALYFCASSPRVPGELFFGEGSRLTVL.

This clonotype has at least ten counts. The DNA for the CDR3 is TGTGCCAGCAGTGTTAGTCGCGAGCAGTACTTC. This encodes CASSVSREQYF. V gene TRBV12-3 or TRBV12-4 combines with J gene TRBJ2-7; no reliable D call. The CDR3 has 11 residues. The ends were cut back, 5 bases at V and 6 bases at J, with 8 bases in the middle.

This clonotype was counted at least ten times. V and J are TRBV9 and TRBJ1-1; D is possibly TRBD1 (5 bases). The CDR3 loop spans 14 amino acids. Trimming removed 1 base from V and 5 bases from J, with 12 bases in between. Germline loops: CDR1 SGDLS, CDR2 YYNGEE. In nucleotides, the CDR3 is TGTGCCAGCAGCGTAAGTACAGGTCAAACTGAAGCTTTCTTT. Its translation: CASSVSTGQTEAFF. The complete variable domain, with remaining parts taken from reference TRBV9 and TRBJ1-1, reads DSGVTQTPKHLITATGQRVTLRCSPRSGDLSVYWYQQSLDQGLQFLIQYYNGEERAKGNILERFSAQQFPDLHSELNLSSLELGDSALYFCASSVSTGQTEAFFGQGTRLTVV.

This clonotype was detected only once. This could be a read error, since a much larger clone is one nucleotide away. The V gene is TRBV3-1, the J gene TRBJ1-1; D is uncertain. Germline V CDR1 and CDR2: LGHDT, YNNKEL (reference sequence). CDR3 size: 17 residues. In DNA form, the CDR3 reads TGTGCCGGCAGCCAAGTTGGCCTAGGGTCGTGGAACACTGAAGCTTTCTTT. Protein product: CAGSQVGLGSWNTEAFF. Full variable domain (outside the CDR3, taken from reference TRBV3-1 and TRBJ1-1): DTAVSQTPKYLVTQMGNDKSIKCEQNLGHDTMYWYKQDSKKFLKIMFSYNNKELIINETVPNRFSPKSPDKAHLNLHINSLELGDSAVYFCAGSQVGLGSWNTEAFFGQGTRLTVV.

This clonotype was detected only a few times. This sequence joins TRBV6-6 and TRBJ2-3; 11 nucleotides line up with TRBD2. CDR1 is MNHNY and CDR2 is SVGAGI in the germline V gene (reference sequence). The CDR3 has 17 residues. V was clipped by 2 bases and J by 2 bases; unmatched bases: 6. The CDR3 nucleotides are TGTGCCAGCAGTTACCATCTAGCGGGGGGAGCCACAGATACGCAGTATTTT. The encoded protein is CASSYHLAGGATDTQYF.

This clonotype appeared many times. The rearrangement joins TRBV30 to TRBJ1-2; D is unclear. The ends were cut back, 4 bases at V and 7 bases at J, with 13 bases in the middle. The CDR3 covers 12 residues. Germline CDR1 reads GTSNPN; CDR2 reads SVGIG (reference sequence). The CDR3 nucleotides are TGTGCCTGGACACCTTCTCCCTCTGGCTACACCTTC. Translated: CAWTPSPSGYTF.

About this clonotype: One end of the junction is discordant with germline, which a read error may explain. The chain carries TRBV11-2 and TRBJ2-5; D is possibly TRBD2 (5 bases). CDR3 length: 14 residues. Germline CDR1 and CDR2: SGHAT and FQNNGV. CDR3 amino acids: CASSFGSDQETKYF. The CDR3, as DNA: TGTGCCAGCAGCTTTGGTAGCGACCAAGAGACCAAGTACTTC.

Only a few counts were recorded for this clonotype. This chain joins TRBV7-8 and TRBJ2-1; no definite D call. The CDR3 runs to 12 residues. Trimming removed 2 bases from V and 9 bases from J, with 8 bases in between. Germline V gene data show CDR1 as SGHVS and CDR2 as FQNEAQ. The CDR3 spells CASSLFLREQFF. The CDR3 DNA reads TGTGCCAGCAGCTTATTTTTGCGTGAGCAGTTCTTC.

This clonotype was seen repeatedly, ten times or more. J is TRBJ1-1 and V is TRBV29-1; possibly TRBD1 for D (5 bases). CDR1 SQVTM and CDR2 ANQGSEA come from the germline V gene. The CDR3 sequence is 12 residues long. Trimming left V 4 bases short and J 4 bases short, with 10 bases between. CDR3 sequence (DNA): TGCAGCGTTGTCAGGGTGGCCACTGAAGCTTTCTTT. Its protein product is CSVVRVATEAFF.

A single count supports this clonotype. The chain couples TRBV7-9 to TRBJ1-5, with TRBD1 matching over 8 bases. J was trimmed by 1 base and V by 3 bases; bases with no gene match: 2. Germline loops: CDR1 SEHNR, CDR2 FQNEAQ (reference sequence). The CDR3 contains 15 residues. The CDR3 loop is CASSFGQGSNQPQHF. The DNA of the CDR3 is TGTGCCAGCAGCTTCGGACAGGGAAGCAATCAGCCCCAGCATTTT. Supplemented by reference TRBV7-9 and TRBJ1-5, the full variable domain reads DTGVSQNPRHKITKRGQNVTFRCDPISEHNRLYWYRQTLGQGPEFLTYFQNEAQLEKSRLLSDRFSAERPKGSFSTLEIQRTEQGDSAMYLCASSFGQGSNQPQHFGDGTRLSIL.

This clonotype has ten or more counts. This chain joins TRBV2 and TRBJ1-1; 9 bases align to TRBD1. The CDR3 is 15 amino acids. V lost 6 bases to trimming and J lost 10 bases; unmatched junction nucleotides: 15. The germline CDR1 and CDR2 sequences are SNHLY and FYNNEI. The CDR3 is CASSGDRATAGGAFF. The CDR3 bases are TGTGCCAGCAGCGGGGACAGGGCTACCGCGGGTGGAGCTTTCTTT.

The sample holds many counts of this clonotype. V usage is TRBV3-1 and J usage is TRBJ1-2; D gene unclear. This CDR3 has 13 residues. CDR1 and CDR2 from the germline V gene are LGHDT and YNNKEL (reference sequence). The V end was cut by 4 bases, the J end by 8 bases, with 14 bases between. The CDR3 reads CASSPKRTVGYTF. The CDR3 coding sequence is TGTGCCAGCAGCCCTAAACGGACTGTCGGCTACACCTTC.

This clonotype was observed many times. The CDR3 nucleotides are TGTGCTAGTGCCCCCGGTTCTGGGGAAGAGACCCAGTACTTC. It specifies CASAPGSGEETQYF. The chain recombines TRBV12-5 with TRBJ2-5; no firm D call. Per the germline V gene, CDR1 is LGHNT and CDR2 is FRNRAP. CDR3 length equals 14 residues. V lost 7 bases, J lost 3 bases, and 15 bases lay in between.

This clonotype was seen many times. The V gene is TRBV20-1, the J gene TRBJ2-7; TRBD2 is a possible D gene (5 bases). CDR1 and CDR2 from the germline V gene are DFQATT and SNEGSKA (reference sequence). The CDR3 is 13 amino acids. V lost 4 bases and J lost 5, with 15 bases in between. In nucleotides, the CDR3 is TGCAGTGCTACCACGGACTTTGAGGACGAGCAGTACTTC. As protein: CSATTDFEDEQYF.

This clonotype was found many times. The J gene is TRBJ1-1, the V gene TRBV18; possibly TRBD1 for D (6 bases). This CDR3 is built from 17 residues. CDR1 is KGHSH and CDR2 is LQKENI in the germline V gene. The V end lost 4 bases, the J end lost 1 base, and 19 bases lay between the germline ends. CDR3 amino acids: CASSQTRVGGANTEAFF. Here the CDR3 DNA reads TGTGCCAGCTCACAAACCAGGGTCGGGGGGGCGAACACTGAAGCTTTCTTT.

The chain is built from TRBV6-6 and TRBJ2-5, with 7 positions matching TRBD1. V lost 0 bases, J lost 7 bases, and 5 bases stayed unmatched. Germline V lookup: CDR1 MNHNY, CDR2 SVGAGI (reference sequence). CDR3 size: 14 residues. CDR3 in DNA: TGTGCCAGCAGTTACTCAGGGGGCGGAGGGACCCAGTACTTC. Protein product: CASSYSGGGGTQYF.